This T cell receptor (beta chain) derives from a study of CD8+ T cells in alopecia areata. Study-wide background: Treated patients received oral tofacitinib, 5 to 10 mg twice daily. Study-level points and caveats: Normal scalp had lower clonality than lesional scalp, with alopecia totalis/universalis lesions showing this most strongly.

As part of sample collection, lesional scalp punch biopsies and peripheral blood were taken from alopecia areata patients. Sequencing used cDNA as its template, made by extracting RNA and reverse transcribing it. Clones were read by immunoSEQ multiplex PCR, and TCRdb kept only the in-frame ones, dropping some. This repertoire shows about 150,000 clones, over 70% found once; its top ten account for approximately 15%. Comments on this clone: Its antigen is still unknown.

V trimming: 5 bases; J trimming: 0 bases; junction bases outside the gene matches: 3. The CDR3 covers 14 residues. Germline loops: CDR1 SGHVS, CDR2 FQNEAQ. Sequencing used CD8+ T cells sorted from blood, obtained at week 0. The sequence was collected from a human donor with alopecia areata. This rearrangement joins TRBV7-8 to TRBJ1-1, with 7 bases identical to TRBD1. CDR3 DNA sequence: TGTGCCAGCAGCCATACAGGGGTGAACACTGAAGCTTTCTTT. It is translated as CASSHTGVNTEAFF.